This T cell receptor (beta chain) is drawn from a study of post-analysis software for immune sequencing data. As for the study in general: Relapsing-remitting, secondary progressive and progressive-relapsing forms made up the multiple sclerosis disease courses.

Findings and caveats of the study: Patients carried roughly 5 TRBV segments more frequently than controls did, and TRBV5-6, TRBV5-1 and TRBV20-1 were among them. Same-batch preparations were strongly co-clustered by F measure. Versus controls, multiple sclerosis patients showed significantly lower diversity (normalized Chao1).

This CDR3 region has 17 residues. With 1 base clipped from V and 7 bases from J, the junction kept 11 bases outside the gene matches. Germline lookup yields CDR1 LGHDT and CDR2 YNNKEL (reference sequence). Built from TCR beta cDNA, the libraries had unique molecular identifiers in them. Roughly 500,000 cDNA molecules were obtained per 1 to 10 million input T cells. TCRdb processed the PCR reads anew with MiXCR; each CDR3 protein has one entry. This sample yields hundreds of thousands of distinct CDR3 sequences, of which 25% to 30% are seen a single time; around 0.6% belongs to the top ten. In this sample, this clonotype turned up a few times. Its antigen is unknown.

Sequencing was performed on blood. The chain employs TRBV3-1 and TRBJ1-4; 8 nucleotides agree with TRBD1. This clonotype was obtained from a girl under 18 with multiple sclerosis. The CDR3 coding sequence is TGTGCCAGCAGCCAAGCGTTCAGGGGGCGGAGAGGTGAAAAACTGTTTTTT. This gives the protein CASSQAFRGRRGEKLFF.